This T cell receptor (beta chain) was sequenced during a study of early T cells in non-severe SARS-CoV-2 infection. Turning to this clonotype: Its antigen is currently unknown.

The protocol attached unique molecular identifiers to individual cDNA molecules. One entry per CDR3 protein, called by TCRdb with MiXCR from the 5' RACE reads. The sample records 60,000 to 65,000 distinct CDR3 sequences, roughly a tenth being singletons. Study conclusions and caveats: Anti-spike CD8 responses were favored in VDJdb matching, and private and CD4 specificities were missed.

Germline CDR1 is SGDLS and CDR2 is YYNGEE. V dropped 3 bases and J dropped 4 bases, with 13 bases sitting between them. The CDR3 is 14 amino acids. This chain links TRBV9 with TRBJ1-2; a possible D gene is TRBD1 (5 bases). The source is an adult who was a healthcare worker with PCR-confirmed SARS-CoV-2 infection or an uninfected control (not recorded which). Sequenced material: whole blood. The CDR3 coding sequence is TGTGCCAGCAGCGCCTCGACTGGGACCTATGGCTACACCTTC. Translation: CASSASTGTYGYTF.